What follows is one T cell receptor (beta chain) and its context. Authors' data handling: By means of reference gene primer amplification, nucleated cell counts were estimated. Sequencing used immunoSEQ multiplex PCR; TCRdb keeps in-frame clones, though not all of them. V and J calls plus clone size are reproduced from that table; the DNA served to infer D and trimming. The data contain 150,000 or so clones, 81% of them singletons. The sample originates from a study of blood T cell repertoires in COVID-19. Looking at the study overall: Donors in the United States, Italy and Spain gave samples during acute or convalescent COVID-19. T cells, B-cell-depleted T cells, or PBMCs supplied cDNA or gDNA.

There are 17 residues in the CDR3. Per germline, CDR1 SGHNT and CDR2 YENEEA. V gave up 1 base and J gave up 5 bases; unmatched junction bases: 11. The chain links TRBV11-3 to TRBJ2-3; 8 bases agree with TRBD1. Material for sequencing was peripheral blood. This clonotype was obtained from a man in his 60s with active or convalescent COVID-19. In DNA form, the CDR3 reads TGTGCCAGCAGCTTAGCTAGGACAGGGAGAGTCGGAGATACGCAGTATTTT. Amino acids: CASSLARTGRVGDTQYF.